This TCR beta chain is drawn from a study of T cell clones after liver transplantation. General study points: In two subjects, few donor cells limited the measurable donor-reactive repertoire.

Germline V gene lookup returns CDR1 LNHDA and CDR2 SQIVND (reference sequence). This CDR3 comprises 15 residues. With 3 bases removed from V and 5 bases from J, the gap between germline ends came to 13 bases. The table lists this clone with a few counts. What it binds is unknown. Measured with immunoSEQ multiplex PCR; TCRdb has only the in-frame clones, and not every one. The sample holds 93,000 or so clones; under 90% are singletons and the top ten take approximately 3%. The chain links TRBV19 to TRBJ2-2; TRBD2 is a possible D gene (5 bases). The sequence was collected from a human patient who received a liver transplant. Some T cells may possibly be graft donor cells. Sequenced material: CD4+ T cells from blood, taken approximately 43 months after liver transplant. In DNA, the CDR3 is TGTGCCAGTAGTATTCTGGCCCGGGGAACCGGGGAGCTGTTTTTT. Residues: CASSILARGTGELFF. The variable domain in full, with the rest retrieved from reference TRBV19 and TRBJ2-2, is DGGITQSPKYLFRKEGQNVTLSCEQNLNHDAMYWYRQDPGQGLRLIYYSQIVNDFQKGDIAEGYSVSREKKESFPLTVTSAQKNPTAFYLCASSILARGTGELFFGEGSRLTVL.